This TCR beta chain originates from a study of graft-versus-host responses after intestinal transplantation. Study details: Recipients obtained multivisceral, liver-intestinal, or isolated intestinal transplants. All recipients got anti-thymocyte globulin induction, then tacrolimus and steroids for roughly 3 years. The study, taken as a whole, reports: Detection of GvH clones occurred in recipient marrow, and some had their first appearance in ileum or blood. There was an association between peak levels of circulating GvH clones and early post-transplant HvG declines.

Some clones are missing from TCRdb's copy, which holds only in-frame ones; the method was immunoSEQ multiplex PCR. The sample has about 70,000 clones; about 90% are singletons. CDR1 is PRHDT and CDR2 is FYEKMQ in the germline V gene (reference sequence). Trimming removed 4 bases at V and 2 bases at J, with 12 bases between. The CDR3 sequence is 14 residues long. Notes on this clone: Its antigen is unknown.

The sequence was collected from a human donor who received an intestinal transplant. This rearrangement joins TRBV13 to TRBJ2-7; a weak D match, TRBD1 (5 bases). The source was unstimulated CD8+ T cells sorted from spleen or lymph node cells, collected before intestinal transplant. Here the CDR3 reads CASSSTGDPYEQYF. CDR3 bases: TGTGCCAGCAGCTCAACAGGAGACCCCTACGAGCAGTACTTC.